This T cell receptor beta chain stems from a study of graft-versus-host responses after intestinal transplantation. The study's findings and limits: Recipient marrow showed GvH clones, some seen first in ileum or blood.

Sequencing used immunoSEQ multiplex PCR; TCRdb keeps in-frame clones, though not all of them. This sample has about 86,000 clones, with under 85% found just once. The J segment lost 3 bases and the V segment lost 1 base, leaving 0 bases of the junction unmatched. CDR1 and CDR2 (germline): LGHNT, FRNRAP. This CDR3 is 16 amino acids long. For this clone: Its cognate antigen is unknown.

This sequence was found in a human donor who received an intestinal transplant. The sequencing used unstimulated CD8+ T cells sorted from spleen or lymph node cells, collected before intestinal transplant. The chain employs TRBV12-5 and TRBJ2-1; 13 bases are shared with TRBD2. CDR3 in DNA: TGTGCTAGTGGTTTGGGGACTAGCGGGGGCTACAATGAGCAGTTCTTC. This encodes CASGLGTSGGYNEQFF.